This is a list of T cell receptor beta chains from one sample in a study of T cell responses to AZD1222 COVID-19 vaccine. Produced via immunoSEQ multiplex PCR; TCRdb's table is partial and in-frame only. The data contain under 200,000 clones, about 92% of them singletons. The sequences come from peripheral blood, collected 28 days after the second dose of the MenACWY control vaccine. These receptors were collected from an adult who received the MenACWY meningococcal vaccine as a control. Both conserved end residues are part of each CDR3. The order of the fields is clone size, D gene, J gene, V gene, CDR3 DNA, CDR3 protein. The D gene is left open where the match is weak. Clone sizes are given selectively: once, few, many, or a class where the clone is expanded.

. TRBD1 TRBJ1-1 TRBV7-2 TGTGCCAGCAGCGTTGCCGCGGGACAGGGGGGAGGTGAAGCTTTCTTT CASSVAAGQGGGEAFF
. . TRBJ2-1 TRBV7-9 TGTGCCAGCAGCTCCGGTCGTAGGGGCGGCTACAATGAGCAGTTCTTC CASSSGRRGGYNEQFF
. . TRBJ1-3 TRBV6-2/TRBV6-3 TGTGCCAGCAGTTACTTGGGGGGAAGAAACACCATATATTTT CASSYLGGRNTIYF
. . TRBJ1-2 TRBV19 TGTGCCAGTAGTATTGCGGCCAACGTCGACTATGGCTACACCTTC CASSIAANVDYGYTF
. . TRBJ2-1 TRBV19 TGTGCCAGTAGTGGGGGGATTAGCTCCTACAATGAGCAGTTCTTC CASSGGISSYNEQFF
. . TRBJ1-3 TRBV4-2 TGTGCCAGCAGCCAAGTCGCCGTACCTGGAAACACCATATATTTT CASSQVAVPGNTIYF
once TRBD1 TRBJ1-1 TRBV5-1 TGCGCCAGCAGCTTAATGGAGCAGGGGGAGACTGAAGCTTTCTTT CASSLMEQGETEAFF
. . TRBJ1-5 TRBV28 TGTGCCAGCAGGGATACTCAGGGGTTTAGCAATCAGCCCCAGCATTTT CASRDTQGFSNQPQHF
. . TRBJ1-1 TRBV7-9 TGTGCCAGCAGCCTAACAGTTATGAACACTGAAGCTTTCTTT CASSLTVMNTEAFF
once . TRBJ1-2 TRBV27 TGTGCCAGCAGTTCGGACAGTCAATGGAATGGCTACACCTTC CASSSDSQWNGYTF
. . TRBJ2-7 TRBV4-1 TGCGCCAGCAGCCGGGAGAACTCCTACGAGCAGTACTTC CASSRENSYEQYF
. . TRBJ1-2 TRBV3-1/TRBV3-2 TGTGCCAGCAGCCAAGGGGGGTACTTGTATGGCTACACCTTC CASSQGGYLYGYTF
. . TRBJ2-2 TRBV25-1 TGTGCCAGCAGTGGACTAATGGACACCGGGGAGCTGTTTTTT CASSGLMDTGELFF
. . TRBJ1-1 TRBV5-5 TGTGCCAGCAGCTTGGAGCAATACACTGAAGCTTTCTTT CASSLEQYTEAFF